Shown below are 18 T cell receptor beta chains from a single sample sequenced in a study of cytomegalovirus exposure and HLA in healthy donors (dated by TCRdb to 2016 to 2017). The library relied on the immunoSEQ multiplex PCR assay. For the multiplex PCR, a mixture combining 60 forward primers for TCR Vbeta segments and 13 reverse primers for TCR Jbeta segments was used. TCRdb holds this immuneACCESS table with in-frame rearrangements only. Some clones are missing; in checked studies, unresolved V genes explain under half, and the rest has no known cause. The sample table lists around 200,000 clones, 70% to 80% of them with a count of one. The ten largest clones capture 0.22% of the sample. What was sequenced was PBMCs. The receptors stem from a girl aged 2 to 10 in good health and CMV-seronegative.

This clone was observed a few times. The V gene is TRBV10-3, the J gene TRBJ2-3; 9 positions agree with TRBD2. With 11 bases clipped from V and 4 bases from J, the junction kept 10 bases outside the gene matches. CDR1 and CDR2 (germline): ENHRY, SYGVKD. This CDR3 spans 14 amino acids. Here the CDR3 DNA reads TGTGCCTCGGCGAAGCGGGGGGACGCAGATACGCAGTATTTT. This codes for CASAKRGDADTQYF.

Only a few counts were recorded for this clone. This rearrangement joins TRBV12-5 to TRBJ2-7; 15 bases are a match to TRBD2. Germline CDR1 and CDR2: LGHNT and FRNRAP. The CDR3 consists of 19 residues. V lost 4 bases and J lost 0; bases outside the gene matches: 10. The CDR3 reads CASGSPGLAGGALSYEQYF. The CDR3 region has the DNA TGTGCTAGTGGTTCACCGGGACTAGCGGGGGGCGCCCTCTCCTACGAGCAGTACTTC. The variable domain in full, with the rest retrieved from reference TRBV12-5 and TRBJ2-7, is DARVTQTPRHKVTEMGQEVTMRCQPILGHNTVFWYRQTMMQGLELLAYFRNRAPLDDSGMPKDRFSAEMPDATLATLKIQPSEPRDSAVYFCASGSPGLAGGALSYEQYFGPGTRLTVT.

The chain combines TRBV29-1 with TRBJ2-5, with 8 bases fitting TRBD1. This CDR3 region has 13 residues. Germline V gives CDR1 SQVTM, CDR2 ANQGSEA. V trimming: 7 bases; J trimming: 5 bases; junction bases outside the gene matches: 9. CDR3 loop: CSALARQGETQYF. The CDR3 coding sequence is TGCAGCGCCCTCGCCAGACAGGGGGAGACCCAGTACTTC.

This rearrangement joins TRBV27 to TRBJ1-2, with a possible D match to TRBD1 (6 bases). Trimming took 5 bases from V and 2 from J, leaving 15 bases between them. This CDR3 is built from 15 residues. CDR1 and CDR2 from the germline V gene are MNHEY and SMNVEV (reference sequence). The CDR3 protein is CASSRTGQQNYGYTF. The CDR3 DNA follows: TGTGCCAGCAGTCGAACGGGACAACAGAACTATGGCTACACCTTC.

J is TRBJ2-3 and V is TRBV7-9, with 7 nucleotides matching TRBD1. Germline V gives CDR1 SEHNR, CDR2 FQNEAQ (reference sequence). The CDR3 covers 15 residues. V trimming: 2 bases; J trimming: 3 bases; junction bases outside the gene matches: 5. CDR3 loop: CASSLRRQGTDTQYF. CDR3 nucleotide sequence: TGTGCCAGCAGCTTAAGACGACAGGGAACAGATACGCAGTATTTT. Supplemented by reference TRBV7-9 and TRBJ2-3, the full variable domain reads DTGVSQNPRHKITKRGQNVTFRCDPISEHNRLYWYRQTLGQGPEFLTYFQNEAQLEKSRLLSDRFSAERPKGSFSTLEIQRTEQGDSAMYLCASSLRRQGTDTQYFGPGTRLTVL.

The chain recombines TRBV19 with TRBJ2-7, with TRBD2 as a possible D gene (5 bases). V was clipped by 3 bases and J by 2 bases, with 14 bases between them. The CDR3 has 15 amino acids. The germline gives CDR1 LNHDA, CDR2 SQIVND (reference sequence). The CDR3 spells CASSMGSGITYEQYF. The CDR3 coding sequence is TGTGCCAGTAGTATGGGTTCGGGGATAACCTACGAGCAGTACTTC.

V is TRBV5-6 and J is TRBJ2-5; TRBD2 agrees at 16 bases. J gave up 5 bases and V 4 bases, and 14 bases lay outside the gene matches. This CDR3 has 19 amino acids. CDR1 SGHDT and CDR2 YYEEEE come from the germline V gene. CDR3 bases: TGTGCCAGCAGCCCCGAAGAGGGACTAGCGGGGGGGATCCGGGAGACCCAGTACTTC. It is translated as CASSPEEGLAGGIRETQYF.

V gene TRBV10-3 combines with J gene TRBJ1-2, with TRBD1 identical over 9 bases. V dropped 2 bases and J dropped 7; count of bases not matched to a gene: 8. The CDR3 sequence is 15 residues long. Germline V CDR1 and CDR2: ENHRY, SYGVKD. CDR3 in DNA: TGTGCCATCAGTGAGGCGACAGGGGGACGGGGTGGCTACACCTTC. It is translated as CAISEATGGRGGYTF.

This clone showed up just a few times. This chain links TRBV19 with TRBJ2-1; 14 bases agree with TRBD2. The J segment lost 6 bases and the V segment lost 5 bases, leaving 6 bases of the junction unmatched. Per germline, CDR1 LNHDA and CDR2 SQIVND (reference sequence). The CDR3 contains 16 residues. The CDR3 is CASSARTSGRSNEQFF. The CDR3 coding sequence is TGTGCCAGTAGTGCCCGGACTAGCGGGAGGAGCAATGAGCAGTTCTTC.

This chain uses TRBV9 with TRBJ2-2; the D gene is possibly TRBD2 (6 bases). The CDR3 is made up of 15 amino acids. The V and J ends lost 4 bases and 4 bases respectively, with 14 bases between them. The V gene's germline CDR1 is SGDLS and CDR2 YYNGEE. The CDR3 DNA reads as TGTGCCAGCAGCCCTCCGGGACTCACCACCGGGGAGCTGTTTTTT. It codes for CASSPPGLTTGELFF.

For the CDR3, the DNA is TGCGCCAGCAGCCAAACCGGGAGATACGAGCAGTACTTC. The encoded protein is CASSQTGRYEQYF. The rearrangement links TRBV4-1 to TRBJ2-7, with D perhaps matching TRBD2 (6 bases). The CDR3 runs to 13 residues. V gave up 2 bases and J gave up 4 bases, with 9 bases separating them. Germline V gene lookup returns CDR1 MGHRA and CDR2 YSYEKL.

This rearrangement joins TRBV2 to TRBJ1-6; no firm D call. V was shortened by 7 bases and J by 13 bases, with 11 bases between the two germline ends. The CDR3 has 11 amino acids. Germline CDR1 and CDR2: SNHLY and FYNNEI. The CDR3 DNA reads as TGTGCCAGCACTTTCTCCGGGCCCCTCCACTTT. This sequence encodes CASTFSGPLHF.

This chain uses TRBV6-6 with TRBJ2-5; TRBD2 agrees at 8 bases. V trimming: 4 bases; J trimming: 9 bases; junction bases outside the gene matches: 10. Germline V gene sequence: CDR1 MNHNY, CDR2 SVGAGI (reference sequence). This CDR3 region has 14 residues. The DNA for the CDR3 is TGTGCCAGCAGTTCGACTAGCGAAAATTTGGCCCAGTACTTC. Translating gives CASSSTSENLAQYF.

This clone was detected only once. The J gene is TRBJ1-2, the V gene TRBV5-1; a possible D gene is TRBD1 (5 bases). V was shortened by 7 bases and J by 3 bases, with 25 bases between the two germline ends. In germline, CDR1 is SGHRS, CDR2 YFSETQ. This CDR3 is built from 17 residues. The chain's CDR3 is CASSSSIDSRRDYGYTF. CDR3 nucleotides: TGCGCCAGCTCCTCTTCTATTGACAGCCGGCGAGACTATGGCTACACCTTC.

The chain links TRBV6-5 to TRBJ1-1; no definite D call. The CDR3 is made up of 15 amino acids. Germline values: CDR1 MNHEY, CDR2 SVGAGI. V was cut by 0 bases and J by 4 bases, with 12 bases left in between. As DNA, the CDR3 is TGTGCCAGCAGTTACTCCTCTGTGGGGAGCACTGAAGCTTTCTTT. This codes for CASSYSSVGSTEAFF.

The genes are TRBV5-4 and TRBJ2-7; 13 nucleotides match TRBD2. V trimming: 2 bases; J trimming: 4 bases; junction bases outside the gene matches: 3. CDR1 SGHNT and CDR2 YYREEE come from the germline V gene (reference sequence). The CDR3 is made up of 15 amino acids. CDR3 loop: CASSFTTSGRYEQYF. In nucleotides, the CDR3 is TGTGCCAGCAGCTTTACGACTAGCGGGAGGTACGAGCAGTACTTC.

The gene calls are TRBV5-1 and TRBJ2-5, with 7 bases matching TRBD2. Germline V gene lookup returns CDR1 SGHRS and CDR2 YFSETQ. Trimming removed 5 bases from V and 2 bases from J; junction bases left unmatched: 6. CDR3 size: 14 residues. CDR3 region: CASRRSGAQETQYF. CDR3 DNA sequence: TGCGCCAGCAGGAGGAGCGGGGCGCAAGAGACCCAGTACTTC.

The table lists this clone with a few counts. This sequence joins TRBV13 and TRBJ1-1, with TRBD1 as a possible D gene (6 bases). Trimming cost V 3 bases and J 8 bases, with 13 bases left between them. Germline CDR1 PRHDT, CDR2 FYEKMQ (reference sequence). The length of the CDR3 is 13 residues. The CDR3 loop is CASSFRGTEEAFF. In DNA form, the CDR3 reads TGTGCCAGCAGCTTCAGGGGTACAGAGGAAGCTTTCTTT.